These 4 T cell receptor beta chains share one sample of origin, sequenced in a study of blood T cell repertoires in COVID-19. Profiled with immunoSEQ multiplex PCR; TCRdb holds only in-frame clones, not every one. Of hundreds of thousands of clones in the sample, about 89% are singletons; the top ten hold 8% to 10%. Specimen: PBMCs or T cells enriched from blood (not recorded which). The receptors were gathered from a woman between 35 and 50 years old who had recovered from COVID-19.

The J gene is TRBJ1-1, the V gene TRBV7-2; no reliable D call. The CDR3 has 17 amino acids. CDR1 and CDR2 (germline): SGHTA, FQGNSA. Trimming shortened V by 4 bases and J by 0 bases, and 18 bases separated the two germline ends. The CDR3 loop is CASSSTRSAGLNTEAFF. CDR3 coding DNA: TGTGCCAGCAGCTCCACCCGATCCGCAGGATTGAACACTGAAGCTTTCTTT. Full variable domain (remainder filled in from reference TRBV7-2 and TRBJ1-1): GAGVSQSPSNKVTEKGKDVELRCDPISGHTALYWYRQSLGQGLEFLIYFQGNSAPDKSGLPSDRFSAERTGGSVSTLTIQRTQQEDSAVYLCASSSTRSAGLNTEAFFGQGTRLTVV.

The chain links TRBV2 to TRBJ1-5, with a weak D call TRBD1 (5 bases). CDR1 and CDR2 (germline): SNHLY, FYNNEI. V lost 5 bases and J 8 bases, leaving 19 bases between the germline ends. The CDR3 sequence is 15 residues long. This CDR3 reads CASSSDGLGGEPQHF. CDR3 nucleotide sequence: TGTGCCAGCAGTAGCGACGGATTGGGAGGGGAGCCCCAGCATTTT.

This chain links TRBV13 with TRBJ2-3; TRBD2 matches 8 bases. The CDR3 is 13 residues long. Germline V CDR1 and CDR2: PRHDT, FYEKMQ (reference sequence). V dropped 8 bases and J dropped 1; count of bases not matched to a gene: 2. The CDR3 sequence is CASRGGRTDTQYF. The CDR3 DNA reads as TGTGCCAGCCGCGGGGGGCGCACAGATACGCAGTATTTT. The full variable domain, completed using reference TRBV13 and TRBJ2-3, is AAGVIQSPRHLIKEKRETATLKCYPIPRHDTVYWYQQGPGQDPQFLISFYEKMQSDKGSIPDRFSAQQFSDYHSELNMSSLELGDSALYFCASRGGRTDTQYFGPGTRLTVL.

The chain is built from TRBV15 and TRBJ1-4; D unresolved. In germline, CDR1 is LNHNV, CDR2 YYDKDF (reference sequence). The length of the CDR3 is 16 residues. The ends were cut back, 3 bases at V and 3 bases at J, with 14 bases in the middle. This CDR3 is CATSRAPGPANEKLFF. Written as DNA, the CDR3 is TGTGCCACCAGCAGGGCCCCGGGTCCCGCTAATGAAAAACTGTTTTTT.